The 24 T cell receptor beta chains given below trace back to one sample, sequenced in a study of T cell responses to AZD1222 COVID-19 vaccine. Sequenced by immunoSEQ multiplex PCR; TCRdb stores in-frame clones only, minus some. Of 75,000 to 95,000 clones in the sample, 85% were seen once. The sample was peripheral blood, taken 28 days after the second AZD1222 dose. These receptors came from an adult who received the AZD1222 COVID-19 vaccine.

The sample holds one count of this clone. The chain uses TRBV4-2 and TRBJ2-3, with D possibly TRBD2 on 7 matching bases. This CDR3 comprises 20 residues. Trimming stripped 0 bases from V and 3 bases from J, with 25 bases between. CDR1 and CDR2 (germline): LGHNA, YNFKEQ. The CDR3 region is CASSQDRLGLAEGETDTQYF. The CDR3 region has the DNA TGTGCCAGCAGCCAAGATCGGTTAGGGCTAGCGGAGGGGGAAACAGATACGCAGTATTTT.

The rearrangement links TRBV15 to TRBJ2-7; the match to TRBD1 covers 9 bases. The CDR3 sequence is 14 residues long. From germline, CDR1 is LNHNV and CDR2 YYDKDF (reference sequence). J lost 3 bases, V lost 4 bases, and 4 bases had no gene match. The CDR3 here is CATSNPGQGYEQYF. The CDR3 bases are TGTGCCACCAGCAATCCGGGACAGGGCTACGAGCAGTACTTC.

This chain links TRBV27 with TRBJ2-7; the D gene is possibly TRBD2 (5 bases). The germline V gene encodes CDR1 MNHEY and CDR2 SMNVEV (reference sequence). The CDR3 has 13 residues. Between the trimmed V and J ends, which lost 4 bases and 0 bases, there was a span of 7 bases. The CDR3 spells CASSYGVSYEQYF. The CDR3 DNA sequence: TGTGCCAGCAGTTACGGGGTCTCCTACGAGCAGTACTTC.

The chain joins TRBV6-2 or TRBV6-3 to TRBJ2-5; 12 nucleotides match TRBD2. The CDR3 contains 18 residues. V shed 0 bases, J shed 2 bases, and the junction held 7 bases outside the gene matches. Germline-derived CDR1 and CDR2 are MNHEY and SVGEGT. The CDR3 nucleotides are TGTGCCAGCAGTTACTCGCTAGCTAGCGGGAGGGGGCAAGAGACCCAGTACTTC. This translates into CASSYSLASGRGQETQYF.

This clone has just one count. Here the CDR3 DNA reads TGTGCCAGCAGCCCGCAGACAGGGTATGGTTACGAGCAGTACTTC. Its protein product is CASSPQTGYGYEQYF. The chain carries TRBV2 and TRBJ2-7; 7 positions agree with TRBD1. The germline V gene encodes CDR1 SNHLY and CDR2 FYNNEI. This CDR3 has 15 amino acids. V was pared by 6 bases and J by 4 bases, with 12 bases of the junction left unmatched.

This clone was recorded once. The chain employs TRBV20-1 and TRBJ2-7; D not certain. V lost 3 bases and J 0 bases, leaving 21 bases between the germline ends. The CDR3 is 17 amino acids. The germline V gene has CDR1 DFQATT and CDR2 SNEGSKA (reference sequence). CDR3 protein: CSASPRPRPIVSYEQYF. Written as DNA, the CDR3 is TGCAGTGCTAGTCCCCGACCCAGGCCCATCGTCTCCTACGAGCAGTACTTC.

The chain recombines TRBV10-3 with TRBJ2-1; D is possibly TRBD1 or TRBD2 (5 bases each). Trimming took 8 bases from V and 5 from J, leaving 13 bases between them. This CDR3 is built from 13 residues. The V gene's germline CDR1 is ENHRY and CDR2 SYGVKD. The CDR3 loop reads CAIRGAVDNEQFF. CDR3 nucleotides: TGTGCCATCCGAGGGGCAGTGGACAATGAGCAGTTCTTC.

The chain carries TRBV4-2 and TRBJ2-2; D is unclear. CDR1 and CDR2 from the germline V gene are LGHNA and YNFKEQ. V was clipped by 1 base and J by 4 bases, with 7 bases between them. The CDR3 is 14 residues long. This CDR3 reads CASSQALVTGELFF. The CDR3 region has the DNA TGTGCCAGCAGCCAAGCTCTGGTCACCGGGGAGCTGTTTTTT.

The chain recombines TRBV7-2 with TRBJ2-1; 9 nucleotides align to TRBD2. Germline CDR1 reads SGHTA; CDR2 reads FQGNSA. Trimming took 5 bases from V and 2 from J; bases not matched to a gene: 4. The CDR3 covers 15 residues. The CDR3 nucleotides read TGTGCCAGCAGCAAAAGCGGGGGGCCCTACAATGAGCAGTTCTTC. Amino acid sequence: CASSKSGGPYNEQFF.

V gene TRBV28 combines with J gene TRBJ2-1; D is tentatively TRBD1 or TRBD2 (5 bases each). The CDR3 has 16 amino acids. V lost 3 bases to trimming and J lost 4 bases, with 16 bases between them. Germline loops: CDR1 MDHEN, CDR2 SYDVKM. The CDR3 reads CASSFPGLDSYNEQFF. In DNA form, the CDR3 reads TGTGCCAGCAGTTTCCCGGGGCTAGACTCATACAATGAGCAGTTCTTC.

The chain employs TRBV4-1 and TRBJ1-5, with unresolved D. V was cut by 4 bases and J by 0 bases, with 10 bases left in between. CDR1 MGHRA and CDR2 YSYEKL come from the germline V gene. This CDR3 is 15 amino acids long. Here the CDR3 reads CASSLTLYSNQPQHF. The CDR3 region has the DNA TGCGCCAGCAGCCTAACCCTATATAGCAATCAGCCCCAGCATTTT.

The gene calls are TRBV29-1 and TRBJ1-1; D ambiguous. Germline assignment: CDR1 SQVTM and CDR2 ANQGSEA. This CDR3 has 10 amino acids. V lost 7 bases, J lost 2 bases, and 5 bases lay in between. The CDR3 protein is CSAINTEAFF. As DNA, the CDR3 is TGCAGCGCAATAAACACTGAAGCTTTCTTT.

The chain employs TRBV19 and TRBJ2-7; 8 bases are a match to TRBD1. Trimming took 0 bases from V and 6 from J; bases not matched to a gene: 4. CDR1 is LNHDA, CDR2 SQIVND, per germline (reference sequence). CDR3 length equals 14 residues. The DNA for the CDR3 is TGTGCCAGTAGTATAGACAGGGGGCATCGCGAGCAGTACTTC. This encodes CASSIDRGHREQYF.

The rearrangement uses TRBV10-3 and TRBJ2-7; tentatively, D is TRBD1 (6 bases). There are 14 residues in the CDR3. The ends were cut back, 3 bases at V and 3 bases at J, with 12 bases in the middle. Germline CDR1 reads ENHRY; CDR2 reads SYGVKD. CDR3 DNA: TGTGCCATCAGTGATGGGCTAGGGGGCTACGAGCAGTACTTC. This gives the protein CAISDGLGGYEQYF.

The V call is TRBV9, the J call TRBJ2-7; the D is unclear. CDR1 and CDR2 (germline): SGDLS, YYNGEE. The CDR3 consists of 12 residues. V lost 4 bases to trimming and J lost 2 bases, with 7 bases between them. The CDR3 loop reads CASSSQAYEQYF. DNA of the CDR3: TGTGCCAGCAGCTCCCAGGCCTACGAGCAGTACTTC.

CDR3: CASRPGLSNQPQHF. The CDR3 DNA is TGTGCCAGCAGACCGGGGCTCTCAAATCAGCCCCAGCATTTT. The chain uses TRBV2 and TRBJ1-5; a weak D match, TRBD1 (5 bases). The V gene lost 6 bases and the J gene lost 4 bases, with 13 bases spanning the gap. Germline lookup yields CDR1 SNHLY and CDR2 FYNNEI. The CDR3 loop spans 14 amino acids.

The CDR3 nucleotides are TGTGCCAGCAGCCCGTCTCACAGTGGCGAGGGACATGGCTACACCTTC. It yields the protein CASSPSHSGEGHGYTF. The V gene is TRBV11-1, the J gene TRBJ1-2, with TRBD1 as a possible D gene (5 bases). V lost 5 bases and J 6 bases, leaving 22 bases between the germline ends. This CDR3 has 16 residues. Per the germline V gene, CDR1 is SGHAT and CDR2 is FQDESV (reference sequence). Drawing the rest from reference TRBV11-1 and TRBJ1-2, the complete variable domain is EAEVAQSPRYKITEKSQAVAFWCDPISGHATLYWYRQILGQGPELLVQFQDESVVDDSQLPKDRFSAERLKGVDSTLKIQPAELGDSAMYLCASSPSHSGEGHGYTFGSGTRLTVV.

The rearrangement joins TRBV5-8 to TRBJ1-4; TRBD1 matches 8 bases. Germline assignment: CDR1 SGHTS and CDR2 YDEGEE. The CDR3 is made up of 14 amino acids. Trimming removed 4 bases from V and 4 bases from J; junction bases left unmatched: 3. The CDR3 coding sequence is TGTGCCAGCAGCACGGGACAGGTTAATGAAAAACTGTTTTTT. Protein: CASSTGQVNEKLFF. The variable domain in full, completed from reference TRBV5-8 and TRBJ1-4, reads EAGVTQSPTHLIKTRGQQATLRCSPISGHTSVYWYQQALGLGLQFLLWYDEGEERNRGNFPPRFSGRQFPNYSSELNVNALELEDSALYLCASSTGQVNEKLFFGSGTQLSVL.

The chain combines TRBV19 with TRBJ2-5; D possibly matches TRBD1 or TRBD2 (5 bases each). The CDR3 contains 20 residues. Between the trimmed V and J ends, which lost 4 bases and 5 bases, there was a span of 32 bases. From germline, CDR1 is LNHDA and CDR2 SQIVND (reference sequence). Here the CDR3 reads CASSTQDSFSLVSGDETQYF. Written as DNA, the CDR3 is TGTGCCAGTAGTACCCAAGATTCATTTTCTTTGGTTAGTGGGGACGAGACCCAGTACTTC. The full variable domain, completed using reference TRBV19 and TRBJ2-5, is DGGITQSPKYLFRKEGQNVTLSCEQNLNHDAMYWYRQDPGQGLRLIYYSQIVNDFQKGDIAEGYSVSREKKESFPLTVTSAQKNPTAFYLCASSTQDSFSLVSGDETQYFGPGTRLLVL.

The chain employs TRBV7-6 and TRBJ1-4, with D tentatively TRBD1 (5 bases). Per germline, CDR1 SGHVS and CDR2 FNYEAQ. This CDR3 is built from 18 residues. Trimming took 2 bases from V and 0 from J, leaving 16 bases between them. CDR3 residues: CASSLRGGGRATNEKLFF. The CDR3 nucleotides are TGTGCCAGCAGCTTAAGGGGCGGTGGTAGGGCAACTAATGAAAAACTGTTTTTT. Together with reference TRBV7-6 and TRBJ1-4, the CDR3 gives the full variable domain: GAGVSQSPRYKVTKRGQDVALRCDPISGHVSLYWYRQALGQGPEFLTYFNYEAQQDKSGLPNDRFSAERPEGSISTLTIQRTEQRDSAMYRCASSLRGGGRATNEKLFFGSGTQLSVL.

This chain links TRBV3-1 (or the pseudogene TRBV3-2) with TRBJ2-3, with TRBD2 identical over 8 bases. The ends lost 1 base at V and 3 bases at J; junction bases unmatched: 0. Germline V CDR1 and CDR2: LGHDT, YNNKEL (reference sequence). This CDR3 is 14 amino acids long. The CDR3 DNA is TGTGCCAGCAGCCAAGCGGGGGGGACAGATACGCAGTATTTT. Protein sequence: CASSQAGGTDTQYF.

The chain has TRBV11-2 and TRBJ2-7, with 8 bases that match TRBD2. The CDR3 totals 16 residues. Trimming removed 0 bases from V and 3 bases from J; junction bases left unmatched: 7. CDR1 is SGHAT, CDR2 FQNNGV, per germline. This chain's CDR3 is CASSLDMDSGNYEQYF. CDR3 in DNA: TGTGCCAGCAGCTTAGATATGGATAGCGGGAACTACGAGCAGTACTTC.

CDR3 region: CASSQVGIAGELFF. Written as DNA, the CDR3 is TGTGCCAGCAGCCAAGTGGGGATAGCCGGGGAGCTGTTTTTT. The chain is built from TRBV3-1 (or the pseudogene TRBV3-2) and TRBJ2-2; D gene ambiguous. Germline V gene lookup returns CDR1 LGHDT and CDR2 YNNKEL (reference sequence). The CDR3 runs 14 residues. V lost 1 base and J 6 bases, leaving 9 bases between the germline ends.

This clone was detected once. The V gene is TRBV4-1, the J gene TRBJ1-4, with TRBD1 identical over 7 bases. The CDR3 spans 16 residues. Germline assignment: CDR1 MGHRA and CDR2 YSYEKL. Losses at the gene ends were 5 bases for V and 7 bases for J; bases not matched to a gene: 13. The CDR3 is CASSIPTGNKREKLFF. CDR3 DNA: TGCGCCAGCAGCATACCGACAGGGAATAAGCGTGAAAAACTGTTTTTT.